This TCR beta chain was found in a study of shared clonotypes between healthy human individuals. As regards this clone: The antigen remains unidentified.

This table comes from immunoSEQ multiplex PCR, and its TCRdb copy is limited to in-frame clones, with some not included. The sample lists nearly 600,000 clones, over 95% occurring once. There are 14 residues in the CDR3. Naive CD8 isolation took CD45RO-negative cells positively selected for CCR7 and excluded terminally differentiated effector memory CD45RA+ cells. HIV-negative, healthy adults without recent acute infections or vaccinations were the donors. Study-wide results and caveats: Memory subsets generally showed smaller estimated richness than naive subsets did. Generation of non-shared clonotypes was less probable than generation of clonotypes shared by all four donors.

This TCR derives from a woman in her thirties in good health. Source material: naive CD8+ T cells sorted from blood. This chain uses TRBV21-1 with TRBJ1-1; whether TRBD1, the table's D call, matches the DNA was not checked. TRBV21-1 is deemed a pseudogene. The CDR3 is CASSTPQGGTEAFF. CDR3 coding DNA: TGTGCCAGCAGTACCCCGCAGGGGGGCACTGAAGCTTTCTTT.